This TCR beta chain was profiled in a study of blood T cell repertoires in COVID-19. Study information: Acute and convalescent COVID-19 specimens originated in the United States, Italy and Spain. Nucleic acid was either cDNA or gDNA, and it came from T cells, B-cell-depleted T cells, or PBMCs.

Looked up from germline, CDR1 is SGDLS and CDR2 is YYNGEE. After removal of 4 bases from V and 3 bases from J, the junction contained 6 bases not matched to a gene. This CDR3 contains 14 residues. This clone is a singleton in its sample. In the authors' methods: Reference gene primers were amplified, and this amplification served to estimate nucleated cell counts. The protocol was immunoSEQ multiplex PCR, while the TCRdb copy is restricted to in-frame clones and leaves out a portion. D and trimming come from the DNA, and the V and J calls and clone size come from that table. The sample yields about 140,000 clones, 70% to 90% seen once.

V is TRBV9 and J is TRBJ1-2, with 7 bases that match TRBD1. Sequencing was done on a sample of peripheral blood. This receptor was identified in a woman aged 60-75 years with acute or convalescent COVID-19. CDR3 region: CASSPSGTDYGYTF. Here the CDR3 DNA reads TGTGCCAGCAGCCCATCCGGGACAGACTATGGCTACACCTTC.